Shown below are 28 T cell receptor beta chains from a single sample sequenced in a study of blood T cell repertoires in COVID-19. TCRdb keeps only in-frame clones here, not all; method: immunoSEQ multiplex PCR. The sample records tens of thousands of clones, 85% to 90% being singletons. Sample: peripheral blood. These receptors all come from a man between 60 and 70 years old with acute or convalescent COVID-19.

The CDR3 reads CAISGRGSLTYEQFF. CDR3 nucleotide sequence: TGTGCCATCAGTGGAAGGGGTTCCCTCACCTATGAGCAGTTCTTC. The chain joins TRBV10-3 to TRBJ2-1; weak D call: TRBD1 (5 bases). The CDR3 runs 15 residues. CDR1 is ENHRY, CDR2 SYGVKD, per germline. V dropped 4 bases and J dropped 8 bases, with 18 bases sitting between them.

J is TRBJ2-1 and V is TRBV7-6; D is unresolved. Deletions cut 3 bases from V and 7 bases from J, with 7 bases between. There are 12 residues in the CDR3. Germline values: CDR1 SGHVS, CDR2 FNYEAQ. Here the CDR3 DNA reads TGTGCCAGCAGCTTTCGGTCAAATGAGCAGTTCTTC. It yields the protein CASSFRSNEQFF.

The chain has TRBV3-1 (or the pseudogene TRBV3-2) and TRBJ2-2; no firm D call. In germline, CDR1 is LGHDT, CDR2 YNNKEL (reference sequence). The CDR3 consists of 15 residues. Trimming took 0 bases from V and 3 from J, leaving 8 bases between them. The chain's CDR3 is CASSQDASHTGELFF. CDR3 DNA: TGTGCCAGCAGCCAAGATGCCAGTCACACCGGGGAGCTGTTTTTT.

The rearrangement links TRBV4-3 to TRBJ2-5, with TRBD2 matching 7 bases. This CDR3 has 15 amino acids. The ends lost 1 base at V and 5 bases at J; junction bases unmatched: 7. CDR1 is LGHNA and CDR2 is YSLEER in the germline V gene. CDR3 coding DNA: TGCGCCAGCAGCCAAGTTCCTAGCGGAGTTGAGACCCAGTACTTC. It translates to CASSQVPSGVETQYF.

This sequence joins TRBV5-5 and TRBJ1-2, with 12 bases fitting TRBD1. V was clipped by 6 bases and J by 6 bases; unmatched bases: 12. The CDR3 contains 16 residues. Germline CDR1 SGHKS, CDR2 YYEKEE (reference sequence). For the CDR3, the DNA is TGTGCCAGCAACCAACCGGGACAGGGGGCCCGGGATGGCTACACCTTC. Its translation is CASNQPGQGARDGYTF.

The V call is TRBV2, the J call TRBJ2-5; 10 bases align to TRBD2. Germline V gives CDR1 SNHLY, CDR2 FYNNEI. The ends lost 7 bases at V and 5 bases at J; junction bases unmatched: 13. The CDR3 consists of 16 residues. The CDR3 loop reads CASTDGLAGEGETQYF. In DNA form, the CDR3 reads TGTGCCAGCACTGACGGCCTAGCGGGAGAGGGGGAGACCCAGTACTTC.

J is TRBJ2-7 and V is TRBV15, with D perhaps TRBD1 (6 bases). Trimming removed 3 bases from V and 0 bases from J, with 9 bases in between. From germline, CDR1 is LNHNV and CDR2 YYDKDF (reference sequence). The CDR3 runs to 14 residues. The CDR3 bases are TGTGCCACCAGCAGCAGGACAGACTCCTACGAGCAGTACTTC. Translation gives CATSSRTDSYEQYF. Drawing the rest from reference TRBV15 and TRBJ2-7, the complete variable domain is DAMVIQNPRYQVTQFGKPVTLSCSQTLNHNVMYWYQQKSSQAPKLLFHYYDKDFNNEADTPDNFQSRRPNTSFCFLDIRSPGLGDTAMYLCATSSRTDSYEQYFGPGTRLTVT.

The V and J genes are TRBV11-3 and TRBJ1-3, with 7 bases fitting TRBD1. V gave up 4 bases and J gave up 4 bases; unmatched junction bases: 1. This CDR3 is 13 amino acids long. Germline V CDR1 and CDR2: SGHNT, YENEEA. The DNA for the CDR3 is TGTGCCAGCAGCTCGGGACAGGGAAACACCATATATTTT. Its protein is CASSSGQGNTIYF.

The V call is TRBV19, the J call TRBJ2-7; 10 nucleotides match TRBD1. V lost 5 bases to trimming and J lost 5 bases; unmatched junction nucleotides: 3. The CDR3 extends over 13 amino acids. Germline CDR1 and CDR2: LNHDA and SQIVND (reference sequence). As DNA, the CDR3 is TGTGCCAGTAGTGGGACAGGGGCCCACGAGCAGTACTTC. Its translation: CASSGTGAHEQYF. Variable domain in full (rest from reference TRBV19 and TRBJ2-7): DGGITQSPKYLFRKEGQNVTLSCEQNLNHDAMYWYRQDPGQGLRLIYYSQIVNDFQKGDIAEGYSVSREKKESFPLTVTSAQKNPTAFYLCASSGTGAHEQYFGPGTRLTVT.

The chain uses TRBV7-6 and TRBJ1-1; 7 bases fit TRBD1. The CDR3 sequence is 16 residues long. V gave up 6 bases and J gave up 3 bases; unmatched junction bases: 13. Germline V gives CDR1 SGHVS, CDR2 FNYEAQ. The CDR3 sequence: CASSPRQGNLDTEAFF. CDR3 in DNA: TGTGCCAGCAGTCCCAGACAGGGAAACTTGGACACTGAAGCTTTCTTT.

This chain uses TRBV11-3 with TRBJ2-7; TRBD2 might be the D (6 bases). Germline CDR1 is SGHNT and CDR2 is YENEEA. The ends were cut back, 2 bases at V and 3 bases at J, with 14 bases in the middle. CDR3 size: 15 residues. CDR3 coding DNA: TGTGCCAGCAGCTTAATGGGCGGGGAGGACTACGAGCAGTACTTC. Its protein product is CASSLMGGEDYEQYF.

V gene TRBV15 combines with J gene TRBJ2-1; TRBD2 matches 9 bases. Trimming took 0 bases from V and 14 from J; bases not matched to a gene: 11. CDR3 length: 15 residues. Germline V gene sequence: CDR1 LNHNV, CDR2 YYDKDF (reference sequence). The CDR3 DNA follows: TGTGCCACCAGCAGAGATCAGCGGGAGGCGTCCGGAGAGTTCTTC. It encodes CATSRDQREASGEFF.

The table lists this clone with a count of one. The CDR3 nucleotides read TGTGCCAGCTCCCTACCGGCGGGGAGCTTGCGCGGCTACACCTTC. Its translation: CASSLPAGSLRGYTF. The rearrangement uses TRBV18 and TRBJ1-2; D is unresolved. This CDR3 is 15 amino acids long. Germline V lookup: CDR1 KGHSH, CDR2 LQKENI. Trimming pared 6 bases from V and 8 bases from J, leaving 22 bases between.

The chain recombines TRBV6-5 with TRBJ2-7; tentative D call: TRBD2 (6 bases). V gave up 7 bases and J gave up 6 bases, with 22 bases separating them. The CDR3 extends over 15 amino acids. The germline V gene encodes CDR1 MNHEY and CDR2 SVGAGI. The chain's CDR3 is CASIQGTPSRSEQYF. The CDR3 DNA sequence: TGTGCCAGCATCCAAGGGACTCCCTCCCGGAGCGAGCAGTACTTC.

The rearrangement uses TRBV20-1 and TRBJ1-1; unclear D gene. This CDR3 comprises 11 residues. In germline, CDR1 is DFQATT, CDR2 SNEGSKA (reference sequence). The V gene lost 3 bases and the J gene lost 5 bases, with 7 bases spanning the gap. CDR3 residues: CSASINTEAFF. The CDR3 nucleotides are TGCAGTGCTAGTATTAATACTGAAGCTTTCTTT.

Here the CDR3 reads CASSPRAGAAHWYGYTF. The CDR3 DNA follows: TGTGCCAGCAGTCCCCGGGCAGGGGCCGCTCATTGGTATGGCTACACCTTC. The chain is built from TRBV27 and TRBJ1-2, with D perhaps TRBD1 (6 bases). The germline V gene has CDR1 MNHEY and CDR2 SMNVEV (reference sequence). V was pared by 5 bases and J by 5 bases, with 24 bases between. This CDR3 region has 17 residues.

CDR3 region: CASSEYRARAYEQYF. CDR3 nucleotide sequence: TGTGCCAGCAGTGAATATAGGGCCAGGGCCTACGAGCAGTACTTC. The J gene is TRBJ2-7, the V gene TRBV25-1; possibly TRBD1 for D (5 bases). The V gene's germline CDR1 is MGHDK and CDR2 SYGVNS. V gave up 0 bases and J gave up 2 bases, with 11 bases separating them. The CDR3 loop spans 15 amino acids.

This chain joins TRBV15 and TRBJ1-1, with D possibly TRBD1 on 5 matching bases. Deletions cut 7 bases from V and 6 bases from J, with 21 bases between. The CDR3 contains 15 residues. CDR1 LNHNV and CDR2 YYDKDF come from the germline V gene (reference sequence). The CDR3 nucleotides are TGTGCCACCAAAAAAGGGGTTATGGGGAGGGCTGAAGCTTTCTTT. Translated, it gives CATKKGVMGRAEAFF. Full variable domain (outside the CDR3, taken from reference TRBV15 and TRBJ1-1): DAMVIQNPRYQVTQFGKPVTLSCSQTLNHNVMYWYQQKSSQAPKLLFHYYDKDFNNEADTPDNFQSRRPNTSFCFLDIRSPGLGDTAMYLCATKKGVMGRAEAFFGQGTRLTVV.

The genes are TRBV7-3 and TRBJ2-2; tentative D call: TRBD2 (7 bases). V lost 4 bases and J 7 bases, leaving 16 bases between the germline ends. Germline CDR1 reads SGHTA; CDR2 reads FQGTGA. The CDR3 has 15 residues. The CDR3 here is CASSSSWEGDGELFF. The CDR3 DNA reads as TGTGCCAGCAGCTCCTCTTGGGAGGGGGACGGGGAGCTGTTTTTT. The whole variable domain, remainder taken from reference TRBV7-3 and TRBJ2-2, is GAGVSQTPSNKVTEKGKYVELRCDPISGHTALYWYRQSLGQGPEFLIYFQGTGAADDSGLPNDRFFAVRPEGSVSTLKIQRTERGDSAVYLCASSSSWEGDGELFFGEGSRLTVL.

The chain links TRBV28 to TRBJ2-2, with 9 bases identical to TRBD1. Germline V gives CDR1 MDHEN, CDR2 SYDVKM. The CDR3 is made up of 17 amino acids. Trimming cost V 7 bases and J 0 bases; bases outside gene matches: 9. CDR3 amino acids: CASTPTGGVPNTGELFF. CDR3 in DNA: TGTGCCAGCACCCCAACAGGGGGCGTCCCGAACACCGGGGAGCTGTTTTTT.

V gene TRBV6-1 combines with J gene TRBJ1-5, with a possible D match to TRBD1 (6 bases). The CDR3 covers 16 residues. CDR1 and CDR2 (germline): MNHNS, SASEGT. Trimming pared 4 bases from V and 2 bases from J, leaving 15 bases between. Written as DNA, the CDR3 is TGTGCCAGCAGTGCACCTTGGACAGAAGGCAATCAGCCCCAGCATTTT. Its protein is CASSAPWTEGNQPQHF.

The chain carries TRBV5-1 and TRBJ1-5; D unresolved. The ends were cut back, 0 bases at V and 4 bases at J, with 11 bases in the middle. CDR1 and CDR2 (germline): SGHRS, YFSETQ. The CDR3 is made up of 15 amino acids. This CDR3 is CASSLDQVPNQPQHF. CDR3 nucleotide sequence: TGCGCCAGCAGCTTGGACCAGGTACCGAATCAGCCCCAGCATTTT.

V gene TRBV5-1 combines with J gene TRBJ1-1, with D unresolved. The CDR3 is 18 amino acids. Germline-derived CDR1 and CDR2 are SGHRS and YFSETQ. V lost 2 bases to trimming and J lost 3 bases, with 23 bases between them. For the CDR3, the DNA is TGCGCCAGCAGCTTCCGGGAGTCCCCGGATCTCCAGGACACTGAAGCTTTCTTT. As protein: CASSFRESPDLQDTEAFF. Combining the CDR3 with reference TRBV5-1 and TRBJ1-1 gives the whole variable domain KAGVTQTPRYLIKTRGQQVTLSCSPISGHRSVSWYQQTPGQGLQFLFEYFSETQRNKGNFPGRFSGRQFSNSRSEMNVSTLELGDSALYLCASSFRESPDLQDTEAFFGQGTRLTVV.

The J gene is TRBJ2-3, the V gene TRBV19, with D perhaps TRBD2 (6 bases). Trimming stripped 5 bases from V and 4 bases from J, with 16 bases between. Per germline, CDR1 LNHDA and CDR2 SQIVND (reference sequence). The length of the CDR3 is 15 residues. CDR3 coding DNA: TGTGCCAGTAGTTCGGGACTCCCACTGGCAGATACGCAGTATTTT. This sequence encodes CASSSGLPLADTQYF.

Written as DNA, the CDR3 is TGCGCCAGCAGCGAGCCGGGCACAGATACGCAGTATTTT. It codes for CASSEPGTDTQYF. The V call is TRBV5-1, the J call TRBJ2-3; D unresolved. CDR1 and CDR2 (germline): SGHRS, YFSETQ. Between the trimmed V and J ends, which lost 4 bases and 1 base, there was a span of 7 bases. The CDR3 extends over 13 amino acids.

This clone has just one count. For the CDR3, the DNA is TGCGCCAGCAGCCAAACCAGGGGGTCTGAAGCTTTCTTT. It yields the protein CASSQTRGSEAFF. The V gene is TRBV4-1, the J gene TRBJ1-1, with TRBD1 matching 7 bases. The length of the CDR3 is 13 residues. J gave up 6 bases and V 2 bases, and 3 bases lay outside the gene matches. Germline CDR1 MGHRA, CDR2 YSYEKL.

The chain employs TRBV27 and TRBJ2-7, with 7 bases identical to TRBD1. Trimming at V came to 4 bases and at J to 2 bases, leaving 5 bases not matched to a gene. This CDR3 has 14 amino acids. CDR1 is MNHEY and CDR2 is SMNVEV in the germline V gene (reference sequence). CDR3 loop: CASSSPGQTYEQYF. DNA for the CDR3: TGTGCCAGCAGTTCTCCGGGACAGACCTACGAGCAGTACTTC.

The chain carries TRBV30 and TRBJ1-1; TRBD1 aligns across 7 bases. The CDR3 sequence is 14 residues long. The germline CDR1 and CDR2 sequences are GTSNPN and SVGIG (reference sequence). J was trimmed by 0 bases and V by 1 base; bases with no gene match: 2. The CDR3: CAWSGDSMNTEAFF. Written as DNA, the CDR3 is TGTGCCTGGAGTGGGGACAGCATGAACACTGAAGCTTTCTTT. Drawing the rest from reference TRBV30 and TRBJ1-1, the complete variable domain is SQTIHQWPATLVQPVGSPLSLECTVEGTSNPNLYWYRQAAGRGLQLLFYSVGIGQISSEVPQNLSASRPQDRQFILSSKKLLLSDSGFYLCAWSGDSMNTEAFFGQGTRLTVV.